Listed here is a single T cell receptor beta chain. This clone appeared a single time. Its cognate antigen has yet to be identified. No per-base quality is available; no much larger clone lies one base away. Sample time point, as interpreted from the label and publication: baseline, week 1 (first vaccination visit). The meaning of the sample's treatment or condition label: pre-vaccination baseline after standard-of-care therapy. All donors had newly diagnosed IDH1-mutant astrocytomas of WHO grade 3 or 4 that showed loss of nuclear ATRX. The samples were drawn from NOA16, a multicentre, single-arm, open-label phase I trial in Germany that tested a mutant IDH1 peptide vaccine in humans for the first time. Visit V03 blood draws served as the baseline sample for immunogenicity testing. Genomic DNA for TCRB sequencing was extracted from EDTA blood using the DNeasy Blood and Tissue Kit. The library was generated by the immunoSEQ multiplex PCR assay. Rearranged TCR beta chain sequences were amplified with the hsTCRB Kit following the manufacturer's protocol. TCRB libraries were sequenced on an Illumina MiSeq. Turning to the authors' computational methods: Demultiplexing, trimming and gene mapping were performed with the kit vendor's proprietary platform. Drawn from immuneACCESS, this table holds only the in-frame rearrangements with V and J called that TCRdb kept. Clones are partly lost; checked studies trace under half to an unresolved V gene and leave the rest unexplained. D and trimming were read from the DNA, whereas the V and J calls and clone size are those reported in that table. Here the sample has 92,000 or so clones; roughly 82% occur a single time. The top ten hold less than 5.5% of the sample.

V and J are trimmed by 6 bases and 0 bases, and the gene matches miss 5 bases of the junction. From the cysteine up to the phenylalanine, the CDR3 has a length of 15 residues. The CDR3 DNA has 45 bases and is translated from base 1. Reading the germline V gene gives CDR1 SNHLY and CDR2 FYNNEI. This sample is drawn from a study of a mutant IDH1 vaccine in newly diagnosed glioma listed by TCRdb under 2021. Concerning the study at large: The approximately 33 treated patients were approximately 62% male and 37.5% female, with a mean age of around 40 years. Longitudinal TCRB deep sequencing was done for some 25 treated patients, wherever samples were available for exploratory analyses. Prior to enrollment, patients had been given standard therapy consisting of radiotherapy alone, temozolomide alone, or radiochemotherapy with temozolomide, with the combination given to most patients. Peripheral blood samples were drawn at six visits, namely V03 (baseline), V05, V07, V10, V12 and V13. The paper's findings and limits, for the study overall: Pseudoprogression appeared unrelated to alterations in the top peripheral T cell clonotypes detected by TCRB sequencing. Across multiple MHC alleles, vaccine-induced immune responses were seen in 93.3% of patients. Availability determined which PBMC samples were chosen for TCRB deep sequencing. According to the authors, sample limitations meant that analyses of patient blood samples could not be reproduced.

The clonotype comes from a man aged 35-49 years with glioma. Some clones in this sample may be carry-over from other donors' samples. This chain is built from TRBV2 and TRBJ2-7, with 10 junctional bases fitting TRBD2. Sequencing used PBMCs, obtained from a glioma patient treated with radiotherapy, temozolomide or both. The CDR3 region reads CASRDSGGPSYEQYF. DNA sequence: TGTGCCAGCAGGGATAGCGGGGGGCCCTCCTACGAGCAGTACTTC.